This T cell receptor (beta chain) was obtained from a study of shared clonotypes between healthy human individuals. Method: immunoSEQ multiplex PCR; TCRdb's copy keeps in-frame clones and lacks some. Among some 2,100,000 clones, more than 90% were seen once, and the ten largest hold roughly 0.13%. V lost 5 bases to trimming and J lost 6 bases; unmatched junction nucleotides: 7. The V gene's germline CDR1 is MNHEY and CDR2 SMNVEV (reference sequence). This CDR3 has 16 residues. The TCR originated in a man aged 18 to 35 in good health. The sequencing input was naive CD4+ T cells sorted from blood. As to subset: CD45RA+ positively selected. J is TRBJ1-6 and V is TRBV27; 10 bases are shared with TRBD1. CDR3 protein: CASSPWTGGLNSPLHF. CDR3 in DNA: TGTGCCAGCAGTCCCTGGACAGGGGGGCTTAATTCACCCCTCCACTTT.